This TCR beta chain was retrieved from a study of blood T cell repertoires in COVID-19. Original processing notes: Reference gene primer amplification gave nucleated cell count estimates. Some clones are missing from TCRdb's copy, which holds only in-frame ones; the method was immunoSEQ multiplex PCR. V, J and clone size are taken as reported in that table, and D and trimming were inferred from the DNA itself. Here the sample spans more than 65,000 clones, 80% to 90% being singletons. V dropped 5 bases and J dropped 3 bases, with 11 bases sitting between them. CDR1 is SGHAT and CDR2 is FQNNGV in the germline V gene. The CDR3 is 13 amino acids.

This chain joins TRBV11-2 and TRBJ2-7; a possible D gene is TRBD1 (6 bases). The clonotype was recovered from a man in his fifties with acute or convalescent COVID-19. The sequencing input was peripheral blood. CDR3 sequence: CASSRGQFYEQYF. The CDR3, as DNA: TGTGCCAGCAGCCGCGGACAGTTCTACGAGCAGTACTTC.